The 32 T cell receptor beta chains given below trace back to one sample, sequenced in a study of T cell repertoires in aging, cancer and after chemotherapy. Peripheral blood genomic DNA, not sorted cells or RNA, was the template. Multiplex touch-down PCR with TRB-A/B primers amplified rearranged V-D-J TRB sequences. One entry per CDR3 protein results from TCRdb running MiXCR on the multiplex PCR reads. The repertoire has approximately 10,000 distinct CDR3 sequences, under 55% of them found once; the top ten carry roughly 7.4%. The specimen sequenced was blood. The receptor source for this set is a human donor in good health.

The chain is built from TRBV6-6 and TRBJ1-5; 9 positions match TRBD1. The V segment lost 10 bases and the J segment 6 bases; nucleotides outside the gene matches: 7. The germline V gene has CDR1 MNHNY and CDR2 SVGAGI (reference sequence). This CDR3 has 13 amino acids. CDR3 in DNA: TGTGCCATCCGGGACAGGGATGTTCAGCCCCAGCATTTT. Residues: CAIRDRDVQPQHF.

This clonotype has just a few counts. The CDR3 loop is CASSLEGGNTGELFF. DNA for the CDR3: TGTGCCAGCAGCTTGGAGGGTGGGAACACCGGGGAGCTGTTTTTT. The V call is TRBV13, the J call TRBJ2-2; a possible D gene is TRBD2 (6 bases). The V gene's germline CDR1 is PRHDT and CDR2 FYEKMQ (reference sequence). The CDR3 loop spans 15 amino acids. Trimming left V 3 bases short and J 1 base short, with 9 bases between.

This clonotype was observed a handful of times. The V and J genes are TRBV12-3 or TRBV12-4 and TRBJ2-5; perhaps TRBD2 as D (6 bases). The CDR3 contains 14 residues. V lost 3 bases to trimming and J lost 0 bases, with 8 bases between them. Written as DNA, the CDR3 is TGTGCCAGCAGTTTGCCGGGAGACCAAGAGACCCAGTACTTC. It is translated as CASSLPGDQETQYF.

This clonotype was seen more than once but under ten times. The genes are TRBV6-5 and TRBJ1-4, with D possibly matching TRBD1 (5 bases). The CDR3 sequence is 16 residues long. Germline V gives CDR1 MNHEY, CDR2 SVGAGI. The V end lost 2 bases, the J end lost 7 bases, and 17 bases lay between the germline ends. The CDR3 reads CASSYTLQGPVEKLFF. CDR3 in DNA: TGTGCCAGCAGTTACACTTTGCAGGGCCCGGTTGAAAAACTGTTTTTT.

This clonotype came up a few times. This sequence joins TRBV12-3 or TRBV12-4 and TRBJ1-6; 7 bases line up with TRBD1. This CDR3 has 13 amino acids. The junction had 7 bases not matched to a gene; V was cut back by 6 bases and J by 11 bases. CDR3 sequence reads: CASSWGTVPPLHF. The CDR3 bases are TGTGCCAGCAGCTGGGGGACAGTACCACCCCTCCACTTT.

The table lists this clonotype with a few counts. The rearrangement links TRBV27 to TRBJ2-7; the D is unclear. Trimming took 5 bases from V and 5 from J, leaving 19 bases between them. The CDR3 sequence is 15 residues long. Germline V lookup: CDR1 MNHEY, CDR2 SMNVEV (reference sequence). CDR3 DNA sequence: TGTGCCAGCAGTCGAGGATCGGTAATCCGCGACGAGCAGTACTTC. Its protein product is CASSRGSVIRDEQYF.

The chain carries TRBV20-1 and TRBJ2-5, with 8 positions matching TRBD1. The CDR3 is 15 amino acids. Germline V gene data show CDR1 as DFQATT and CDR2 as SNEGSKA (reference sequence). After removal of 4 bases from V and 4 bases from J, the junction contained 11 bases not matched to a gene. The CDR3 DNA reads as TGCAGTGCTACCCAGGGGGCGGGACTCGGAGAGACCCAGTACTTC. Protein sequence: CSATQGAGLGETQYF.

The chain couples TRBV28 to TRBJ1-5, with D possibly matching TRBD1 (5 bases). The CDR3 covers 14 residues. Trimming shortened V by 6 bases and J by 5 bases, and 14 bases separated the two germline ends. Germline CDR1 is MDHEN and CDR2 is SYDVKM. The CDR3 protein is CASSRRRQHQPQHF. The CDR3 nucleotides read TGTGCCAGCAGCCGACGCAGACAGCATCAGCCCCAGCATTTT.

This clonotype has just a few counts. CDR3 DNA: TGTGCCAGCAGTTACCAAAAAGGGAGGCTACTAGAGACCCAGTACTTC. It specifies CASSYQKGRLLETQYF. The chain links TRBV6-6 to TRBJ2-5; TRBD2 might be the D (6 bases). The V end was cut by 2 bases, the J end by 4 bases, with 17 bases between. Germline lookup yields CDR1 MNHNY and CDR2 SVGAGI (reference sequence). This CDR3 region has 16 residues.

Note on this clonotype: One end of the junction does not line up with germline, which may come from a read error. V is TRBV5-1 and J is TRBJ1-6, with D perhaps TRBD1 (6 bases). The CDR3 is 15 residues long. The germline CDR1 and CDR2 sequences are SGHRS and YFSETQ. The chain's CDR3 is CASSLEGDGNSPLHF. In nucleotides, the CDR3 is TGTGCCAGCAGCTTGGAGGGGGACGGAAATTCACCCCTCCACTTT.

This clonotype occurred a few times. The chain joins TRBV5-4 to TRBJ2-3, with a tentative D call TRBD2 (5 bases). V lost 2 bases and J lost 6, with 10 bases in between. CDR1 SGHNT and CDR2 YYREEE come from the germline V gene (reference sequence). The CDR3 is 13 amino acids. The CDR3: CASSFAGEDTQYF. For the CDR3, the DNA is TGTGCCAGCAGCTTCGCTGGGGAGGATACGCAGTATTTT.

This clonotype was observed a few times. This sequence joins TRBV20-1 and TRBJ1-4; possibly TRBD1 for D (5 bases). Germline values: CDR1 DFQATT, CDR2 SNEGSKA (reference sequence). The CDR3 runs 13 residues. Trimming stripped 6 bases from V and 6 bases from J, with 14 bases between. CDR3 loop: CSALGAGHEKLFF. The CDR3 region has the DNA TGCAGTGCACTCGGAGCGGGGCATGAAAAACTGTTTTTT.

This chain links TRBV5-4 with TRBJ1-4; D remains unclear. Trimming took off 4 bases at V and 5 bases at J, with 12 bases between the two ends. Germline CDR1 and CDR2: SGHNT and YYREEE (reference sequence). CDR3 size: 14 residues. CDR3 sequence: CASSTVQENEKLFF. The CDR3 nucleotides are TGTGCCAGCAGCACGGTCCAAGAAAATGAAAAACTGTTTTTT.

A few counts support this clonotype. The chain has TRBV6-5 and TRBJ1-3; D is unclear. There are 12 residues in the CDR3. Germline V gives CDR1 MNHEY, CDR2 SVGAGI. V shed 6 bases and J shed 4 bases, with 7 bases lying between them. This CDR3 is CASRREGNTIYF. The CDR3 region has the DNA TGTGCCAGCAGGCGCGAGGGAAACACCATATATTTT.

V gene TRBV12-5 combines with J gene TRBJ1-2, with TRBD1 matching over 11 bases. CDR3 length equals 17 residues. CDR1 is LGHNT and CDR2 is FRNRAP in the germline V gene. Unmatched junction bases numbered 17, after V lost 6 bases and J lost 8 bases. The CDR3 reads CASGGDRGDEGFFGYTF. For the CDR3, the DNA is TGTGCTAGTGGAGGGGACAGGGGGGACGAGGGGTTTTTCGGCTACACCTTC.

This clonotype has a handful of counts. This chain links TRBV4-3 with TRBJ1-3; no clear D. Germline V gene lookup returns CDR1 LGHNA and CDR2 YSLEER. CDR3 length equals 14 residues. V dropped 1 base and J dropped 4 bases, with 8 bases sitting between them. The CDR3 bases are TGCGCCAGCAGCCAAGTAGGACCAGGAAACACCATATATTTT. It specifies CASSQVGPGNTIYF.

This clonotype turned up a few times. The chain is built from TRBV5-6 and TRBJ2-7; maybe TRBD1 (5 bases). CDR1 is SGHDT, CDR2 YYEEEE, per germline. This CDR3 has 14 amino acids. The germline V and J ends were trimmed by 4 bases and 4 bases, with 15 bases remaining between them. CDR3 loop: CASSRRAAAYEQYF. Written as DNA, the CDR3 is TGTGCCAGCAGCCGCAGGGCGGCGGCATACGAGCAGTACTTC.

This chain connects TRBV19 to TRBJ1-1; 11 nucleotides align to TRBD1. This CDR3 is 15 amino acids long. The J segment lost 4 bases and the V segment lost 4 bases, leaving 5 bases of the junction unmatched. CDR1 and CDR2 from the germline V gene are LNHDA and SQIVND (reference sequence). CDR3 DNA sequence: TGTGCCAGTAGTACCACCGGGACAGGGGGCACTGAAGCTTTCTTT. Its protein product is CASSTTGTGGTEAFF.

Concerning this clonotype: The junction departs from the called germline gene at one end, perhaps through a read error. The chain combines TRBV5-6 with TRBJ2-3; a weak D match, TRBD1 (6 bases). This CDR3 has 14 residues. Germline CDR1 reads SGHDT; CDR2 reads YYEEEE. CDR3 residues: CASSSRGSTDTQYF. CDR3 sequence (DNA): TGCGCCAGCAGCTCCAGGGGTTCCACAGATACGCAGTATTTT.

On this clonotype: One end of the junction is discordant with germline, which a read error may explain. This sequence joins TRBV4-3 and TRBJ1-5; perhaps TRBD1 as D (5 bases). This CDR3 is 15 amino acids long. Germline V CDR1 and CDR2: LGHNA, YSLEER. This CDR3 reads CASSQDLQGFQPQHF. The DNA for the CDR3 is TGTGCCAGCAGCCAAGATCTGCAGGGCTTTCAGCCCCAGCATTTT.

The chain combines TRBV6-6 with TRBJ1-5; 8 positions agree with TRBD1. The length of the CDR3 is 15 residues. The germline V gene encodes CDR1 MNHNY and CDR2 SVGAGI (reference sequence). V trimming: 2 bases; J trimming: 5 bases; junction bases outside the gene matches: 5. CDR3 residues: CASSYGKTGDQPQHF. CDR3 DNA: TGTGCCAGCAGTTACGGGAAGACAGGGGATCAGCCCCAGCATTTT.

The chain combines TRBV27 with TRBJ1-5; a weak D match, TRBD1 (6 bases). The CDR3 consists of 12 residues. The V gene's germline CDR1 is MNHEY and CDR2 SMNVEV (reference sequence). The ends were cut back, 10 bases at V and 6 bases at J, with 13 bases in the middle. CDR3 DNA sequence: TGTGCCAACCCAGGGGAGTGTCAGCCCCAGCATTTT. Amino acids: CANPGECQPQHF.

The chain combines TRBV9 with TRBJ1-2; 7 bases fit TRBD1. The CDR3 covers 15 residues. V was pared by 0 bases and J by 8 bases, with 10 bases of the junction left unmatched. Germline loops: CDR1 SGDLS, CDR2 YYNGEE. Here the CDR3 DNA reads TGTGCCAGCAGCGTAGGAGGGGGCAATCCCGGAGGCTACACCTTC. Residues: CASSVGGGNPGGYTF.

This chain joins TRBV7-2 and TRBJ2-7; 11 positions match TRBD1. The CDR3 runs 12 residues. V was clipped by 6 bases and J by 6 bases; unmatched bases: 1. The germline V gene has CDR1 SGHTA and CDR2 FQGNSA. CDR3 amino acids: CASRDRGLEQYF. The CDR3 DNA is TGTGCCAGCAGGGACAGGGGGCTCGAGCAGTACTTC.

The V call is TRBV7-3, the J call TRBJ2-2, with 7 bases that match TRBD1. Germline-derived CDR1 and CDR2 are SGHTA and FQGTGA. With 5 bases clipped from V and 7 bases from J, the junction kept 13 bases outside the gene matches. This CDR3 spans 16 amino acids. The CDR3 DNA reads TGTGCCAGCAGCCCCCGGGACAGAATTTCTGGCGGGGAGCTGTTTTTT. Its protein is CASSPRDRISGGELFF.

The chain combines TRBV7-9 with TRBJ1-2; 9 positions agree with TRBD1. The J segment lost 2 bases and the V segment lost 6 bases, leaving 13 bases of the junction unmatched. This CDR3 is 17 amino acids long. Germline V gene lookup returns CDR1 SEHNR and CDR2 FQNEAQ (reference sequence). CDR3 coding DNA: TGTGCCAGCAGTATCCGGGACAGGGTCCGCCTGAACTATGGCTACACCTTC. This gives the protein CASSIRDRVRLNYGYTF.

The chain links TRBV28 to TRBJ1-2; D may be TRBD1 (5 bases). CDR1 and CDR2 (germline): MDHEN, SYDVKM. The CDR3 contains 16 residues. Trimming removed 2 bases from V and 2 bases from J, with 15 bases in between. In DNA, the CDR3 is TGTGCCAGCAGTTTAGCTGGGCAGGGCAAAAACTATGGCTACACCTTC. Translating gives CASSLAGQGKNYGYTF.

The chain uses TRBV27 and TRBJ2-6; possibly TRBD1 for D (5 bases). CDR1 is MNHEY and CDR2 is SMNVEV in the germline V gene (reference sequence). V lost 6 bases and J 1 base, leaving 7 bases between the germline ends. The CDR3 length is 14 residues. In DNA, the CDR3 is TGTGCCAGCAGGGGGCTATCTGGGGCCAACGTCCTGACTTTC. Its protein product is CASRGLSGANVLTF.

V and J are TRBV20-1 and TRBJ2-6, with D unclear. The ends were cut back, 0 bases at V and 6 bases at J, with 15 bases in the middle. Looked up from germline, CDR1 is DFQATT and CDR2 is SNEGSKA (reference sequence). CDR3 length: 16 residues. The DNA for the CDR3 is TGCAGTGCTAGAGACCCAGGACCGGCTGAGGCCAACGTCCTGACTTTC. It yields the protein CSARDPGPAEANVLTF.

The chain is built from TRBV6-1 and TRBJ1-1; 11 bases align to TRBD1. Germline CDR1 MNHNS, CDR2 SASEGT. The V segment lost 2 bases and the J segment 9 bases; nucleotides outside the gene matches: 14. CDR3 size: 17 residues. CDR3 loop: CASSEFGQGASVRKAFF. The CDR3, as DNA: TGTGCCAGCAGTGAATTCGGACAGGGGGCGTCCGTCCGAAAAGCTTTCTTT.

V gene TRBV12-3 or TRBV12-4 combines with J gene TRBJ2-7, with a weak D call TRBD1 (6 bases). There are 15 residues in the CDR3. The germline V and J ends were trimmed by 6 bases and 0 bases, with 15 bases remaining between them. The DNA for the CDR3 is TGTGCCAGCAGGCTCGAGAGGGGGAGCTCCTACGAGCAGTACTTC. Amino acids: CASRLERGSSYEQYF.

This clonotype was detected only a few times. The chain uses TRBV27 and TRBJ2-2, with D perhaps given as TRBD1 or TRBD2 (6 bases each). From germline, CDR1 is MNHEY and CDR2 SMNVEV (reference sequence). The length of the CDR3 is 14 residues. V shed 7 bases and J shed 1 base, with 10 bases lying between them. CDR3 sequence: CASKGGLNTGELFF. CDR3 DNA: TGTGCCAGCAAAGGGGGGCTGAACACCGGGGAGCTGTTTTTT.